This entry lists 14 T cell receptor beta chains sequenced from one sample in a study of OX40 agonist ivuxolimab in advanced cancers. The library was generated by the immunoSEQ multiplex PCR assay. What TCRdb holds here is the immuneACCESS table cut down to in-frame rearrangements. Part of the clones is not present; checked against another copy, under half of the missing clones reflect an unresolved V gene, and the others are unexplained. The sample table contains about 48,000 clones; only one count was recorded for around nine tenths of them. 1.9% of the sample is taken by the ten largest. The sequences come from CD4+ or CD8+ T cells sorted from blood, collected in a trial of the OX40 agonist ivuxolimab. The source of these receptors is an adult with an advanced solid tumor such as melanoma, head and neck, liver or kidney cancer.

The V and J genes are TRBV9 and TRBJ2-3; 11 bases are a match to TRBD2. V lost 10 bases and J lost 5; bases outside the gene matches: 18. Per germline, CDR1 SGDLS and CDR2 YYNGEE. The CDR3 totals 17 residues. The CDR3 coding sequence is TGTGCCCGATTACTAGCGGGGGTTAGAATGTCGCAAGATACGCAGTATTTT. Protein sequence: CARLLAGVRMSQDTQYF.

The V gene is TRBV4-3, the J gene TRBJ2-2; TRBD2 matches at 12 bases. The V gene's germline CDR1 is LGHNA and CDR2 YSLEER. V lost 2 bases and J lost 4; bases outside the gene matches: 2. The CDR3 spans 16 residues. The CDR3 loop is CASSQRTSGITGELFF. The CDR3 region has the DNA TGCGCCAGCAGCCAAAGGACTAGCGGGATCACCGGGGAGCTGTTTTTT.

The chain combines TRBV7-2 with TRBJ2-1; the D is unclear. Germline V gene lookup returns CDR1 SGHTA and CDR2 FQGNSA. There are 15 residues in the CDR3. Between the trimmed V and J ends, which lost 6 bases and 8 bases, there was a span of 20 bases. This CDR3 reads CASRFGVRGIDEQFF. In nucleotides, the CDR3 is TGTGCCAGCAGATTTGGGGTGCGTGGGATAGATGAGCAGTTCTTC.

The chain links TRBV7-3 to TRBJ2-1, with TRBD2 matching 9 bases. Germline values: CDR1 SGHTA, CDR2 FQGTGA. CDR3 length equals 16 residues. The ends lost 6 bases at V and 7 bases at J; junction bases unmatched: 13. DNA of the CDR3: TGTGCCAGCAGTCTTAGCGGGAGTGAGCCGGGGAATGAGCAGTTCTTC. It is translated as CASSLSGSEPGNEQFF.

This clone was picked up one time. The chain combines TRBV7-3 with TRBJ2-3, with 7 bases aligning to TRBD2. This CDR3 spans 15 amino acids. Germline lookup yields CDR1 SGHTA and CDR2 FQGTGA. V shed 6 bases and J 1 base; nucleotides not matched to a gene: 7. The CDR3 region is CASSLSGSRTDTQYF. For the CDR3, the DNA is TGTGCCAGCAGTCTTAGCGGGTCCCGCACAGATACGCAGTATTTT.

The CDR3 coding sequence is TGTGCCAGCAGTTACACCCGAACGGAGACCCAGTACTTC. Translated: CASSYTRTETQYF. J is TRBJ2-5 and V is TRBV6-5; D is uncertain. The CDR3 has 13 amino acids. Trimming took 2 bases from V and 5 from J, leaving 9 bases between them. Germline values: CDR1 MNHEY, CDR2 SVGAGI.

This clone was observed once. The J gene is TRBJ1-5, the V gene TRBV7-2, with D unresolved. From germline, CDR1 is SGHTA and CDR2 FQGNSA. The germline V and J ends were trimmed by 6 bases and 2 bases, with 8 bases remaining between them. The CDR3 has 13 amino acids. The CDR3 is CASRLDGNQPQHF. CDR3 nucleotides: TGTGCCAGCAGACTCGATGGCAATCAGCCCCAGCATTTT.

The chain has TRBV11-2 and TRBJ1-5, with D possibly matching TRBD1 (6 bases). Trimming took 1 base from V and 3 from J, leaving 16 bases between them. The germline gives CDR1 SGHAT, CDR2 FQNNGV. The CDR3 is made up of 17 amino acids. CDR3 DNA: TGTGCCAGCAGCTTAGGGATAAAAGGACAGATCAATCAGCCCCAGCATTTT. This codes for CASSLGIKGQINQPQHF.

This clone was seen only once. The J gene is TRBJ2-7, the V gene TRBV11-2, with D possibly matching TRBD1 (5 bases). Germline lookup yields CDR1 SGHAT and CDR2 FQNNGV. V was cut by 6 bases and J by 0 bases, with 12 bases left in between. This CDR3 contains 14 residues. The CDR3 protein is CASSIGVSSYEQYF. CDR3 in DNA: TGTGCCAGCAGTATAGGGGTAAGCTCCTACGAGCAGTACTTC.

The chain recombines TRBV5-1 with TRBJ2-2; TRBD2 agrees at 8 bases. V gave up 7 bases and J gave up 7 bases; unmatched junction bases: 9. The CDR3 contains 14 residues. Germline values: CDR1 SGHRS, CDR2 YFSETQ. CDR3 DNA: TGCGCCAGCCGAACACGGGGACTAGGCGGGGAGCTGTTTTTT. Its translation is CASRTRGLGGELFF. Combining the CDR3 with reference TRBV5-1 and TRBJ2-2 gives the whole variable domain KAGVTQTPRYLIKTRGQQVTLSCSPISGHRSVSWYQQTPGQGLQFLFEYFSETQRNKGNFPGRFSGRQFSNSRSEMNVSTLELGDSALYLCASRTRGLGGELFFGEGSRLTVL.

The genes are TRBV6-1 and TRBJ2-6, with D uncertain. CDR1 and CDR2 from the germline V gene are MNHNS and SASEGT. V was pared by 0 bases and J by 1 base, with 13 bases between. This CDR3 has 18 residues. The CDR3 loop is CASSEALIGLSGANVLTF. DNA of the CDR3: TGTGCCAGCAGTGAAGCGCTGATCGGCCTTTCTGGGGCCAACGTCCTGACTTTC.

This clone was detected a few times. This rearrangement joins TRBV4-2 to TRBJ2-1; 10 nucleotides match TRBD2. This CDR3 is 17 amino acids long. CDR1 and CDR2 from the germline V gene are LGHNA and YNFKEQ. With V trimmed by 0 bases and J by 7 bases, 9 bases remained unmatched. Here the CDR3 DNA reads TGTGCCAGCAGCCAAGATTCGCTAGCGGGGGCGGGGAATGAGCAGTTCTTC. Translating gives CASSQDSLAGAGNEQFF.

The V and J genes are TRBV4-2 and TRBJ2-1; D perhaps matches TRBD2 (7 bases). Trimming took off 0 bases at V and 3 bases at J, with 12 bases between the two ends. Germline V gene sequence: CDR1 LGHNA, CDR2 YNFKEQ. The CDR3 has 16 amino acids. This chain's CDR3 is CASSQEGGGHYNEQFF. DNA for the CDR3: TGTGCCAGCAGCCAAGAAGGCGGGGGACACTACAATGAGCAGTTCTTC.

This chain uses TRBV14 with TRBJ1-4; no clear D gene. Germline V gene sequence: CDR1 SGHDN, CDR2 FVKESK. Trimming stripped 4 bases from V and 0 bases from J, with 9 bases between. The CDR3 extends over 15 amino acids. CDR3 in amino acids: CASSRRDATNEKLFF. CDR3 in DNA: TGTGCCAGCAGCCGCCGCGATGCAACTAATGAAAAACTGTTTTTT. The full variable domain, its missing parts supplied by reference TRBV14 and TRBJ1-4, is EAGVTQFPSHSVIEKGQTVTLRCDPISGHDNLYWYRRVMGKEIKFLLHFVKESKQDESGMPNNRFLAERTGGTYSTLKVQPAELEDSGVYFCASSRRDATNEKLFFGSGTQLSVL.